This TCR beta chain was retrieved from a study of cytomegalovirus exposure and HLA in healthy donors. As for the study in general: A previous analysis identified 95 million to 130 million unique TCR beta sequences derived from about 180 million T cells.

The table lists this clone with a count of one. The antigen remains undetermined. Amplification used 60 Vbeta primers and 13 Jbeta primers. The method was immunoSEQ multiplex PCR; TCRdb's version includes in-frame clones alone and lacks a portion of them. The sample has fewer than 200,000 clones, roughly four fifths seen once. The CDR3 totals 12 residues. Per the germline V gene, CDR1 is LNHDA and CDR2 is SQIVND (reference sequence). With 8 bases clipped from V and 3 bases from J, the junction kept 1 base outside the gene matches. Overall study results and limits: Most CMV-associated TCR beta chains appeared HLA-restricted in a later analysis.

V gene TRBV19 combines with J gene TRBJ1-3, with 7 bases identical to TRBD1. The sample taken for sequencing was PBMCs. The receptor was derived from a woman between 45 and 65 years old in good health and CMV-seronegative. CDR3 sequence (DNA): TGTGCCAGTCGGGACAGTGGAAACACCATATATTTT. It encodes CASRDSGNTIYF.